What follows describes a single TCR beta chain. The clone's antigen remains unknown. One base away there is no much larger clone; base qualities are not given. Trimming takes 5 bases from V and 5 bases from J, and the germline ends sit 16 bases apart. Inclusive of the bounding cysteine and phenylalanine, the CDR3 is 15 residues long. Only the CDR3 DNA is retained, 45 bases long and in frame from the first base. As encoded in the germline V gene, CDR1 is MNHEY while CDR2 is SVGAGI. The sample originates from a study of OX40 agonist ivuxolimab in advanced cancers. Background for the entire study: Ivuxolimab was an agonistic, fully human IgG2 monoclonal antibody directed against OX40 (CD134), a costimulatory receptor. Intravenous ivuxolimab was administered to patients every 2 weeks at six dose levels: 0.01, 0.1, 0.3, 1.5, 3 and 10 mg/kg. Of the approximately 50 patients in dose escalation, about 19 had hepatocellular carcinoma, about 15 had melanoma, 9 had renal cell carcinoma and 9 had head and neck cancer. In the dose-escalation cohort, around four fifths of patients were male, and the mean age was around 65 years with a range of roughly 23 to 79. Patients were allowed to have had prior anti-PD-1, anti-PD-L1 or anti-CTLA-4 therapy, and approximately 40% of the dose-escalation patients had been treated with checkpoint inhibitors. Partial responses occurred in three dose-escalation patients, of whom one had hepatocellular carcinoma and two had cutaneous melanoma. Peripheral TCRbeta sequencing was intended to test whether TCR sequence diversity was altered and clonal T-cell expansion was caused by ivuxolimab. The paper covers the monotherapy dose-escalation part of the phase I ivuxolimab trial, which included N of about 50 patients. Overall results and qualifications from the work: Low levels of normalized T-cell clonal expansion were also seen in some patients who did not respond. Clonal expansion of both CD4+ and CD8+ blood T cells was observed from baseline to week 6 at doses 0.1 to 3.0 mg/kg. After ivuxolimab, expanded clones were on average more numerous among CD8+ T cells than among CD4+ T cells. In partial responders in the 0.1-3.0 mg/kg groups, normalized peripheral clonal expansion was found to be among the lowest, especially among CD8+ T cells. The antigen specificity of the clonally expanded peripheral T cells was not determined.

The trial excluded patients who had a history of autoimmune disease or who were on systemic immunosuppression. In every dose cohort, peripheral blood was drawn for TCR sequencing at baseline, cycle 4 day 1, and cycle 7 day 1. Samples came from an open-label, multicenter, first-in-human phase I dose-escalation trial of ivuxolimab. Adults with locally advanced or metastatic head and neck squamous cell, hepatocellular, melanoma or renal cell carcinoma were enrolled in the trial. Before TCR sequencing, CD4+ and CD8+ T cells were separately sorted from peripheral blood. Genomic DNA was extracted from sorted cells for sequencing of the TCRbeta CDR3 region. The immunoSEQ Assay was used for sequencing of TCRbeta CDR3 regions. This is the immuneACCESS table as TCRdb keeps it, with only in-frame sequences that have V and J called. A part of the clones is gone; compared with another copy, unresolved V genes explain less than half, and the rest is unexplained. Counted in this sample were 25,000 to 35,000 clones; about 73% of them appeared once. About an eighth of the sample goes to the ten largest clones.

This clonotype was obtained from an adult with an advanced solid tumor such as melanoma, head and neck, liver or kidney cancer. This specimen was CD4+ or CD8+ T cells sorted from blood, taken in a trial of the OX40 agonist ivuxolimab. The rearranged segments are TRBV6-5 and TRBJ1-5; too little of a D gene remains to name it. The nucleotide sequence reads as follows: TGTGCCAGCAGTCGAACATGGAGGGTGGATCAGCCCCAGCATTTT. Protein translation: CASSRTWRVDQPQHF.